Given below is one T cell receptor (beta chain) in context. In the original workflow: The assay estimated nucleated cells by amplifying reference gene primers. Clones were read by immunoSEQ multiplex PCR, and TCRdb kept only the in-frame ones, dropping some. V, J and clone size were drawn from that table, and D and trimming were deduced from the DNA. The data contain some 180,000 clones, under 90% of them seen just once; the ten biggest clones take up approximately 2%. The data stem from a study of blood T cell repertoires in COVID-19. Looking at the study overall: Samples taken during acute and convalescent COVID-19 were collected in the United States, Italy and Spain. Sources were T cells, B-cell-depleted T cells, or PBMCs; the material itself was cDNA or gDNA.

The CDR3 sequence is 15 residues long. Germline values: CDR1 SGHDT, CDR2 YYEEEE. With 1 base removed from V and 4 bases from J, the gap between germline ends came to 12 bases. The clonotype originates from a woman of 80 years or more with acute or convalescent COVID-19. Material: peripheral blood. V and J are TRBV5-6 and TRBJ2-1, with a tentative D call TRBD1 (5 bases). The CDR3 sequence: CASSLRTSRYNEQFF. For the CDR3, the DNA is TGTGCCAGCAGCTTGCGGACATCGAGGTACAATGAGCAGTTCTTC. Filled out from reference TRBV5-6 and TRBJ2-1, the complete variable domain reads DAGVTQSPTHLIKTRGQQVTLRCSPKSGHDTVSWYQQALGQGPQFIFQYYEEEERQRGNFPDRFSGHQFPNYSSELNVNALLLGDSALYLCASSLRTSRYNEQFFGPGTRLTVL.